These 30 T cell receptor beta chains were all obtained from the same sample, sequenced in a study of CD8+CD57+ T cells in acquired aplastic anemia. Genomic DNA was employed as the template in profiling TCR beta VDJ and CDR3. One entry per CDR3 protein results from TCRdb running MiXCR on the reads. Of about 130,000 distinct CDR3 sequences listed, 40% to 60% were seen once; the top ten hold 2% to 3%. Sequences were obtained from sorted CD4+, CD8+, or CD8+CD57+ T cells (not recorded which) from PBMCs. Receptor source: a human donor in good health, serving as a control.

This chain connects TRBV6-1 to TRBJ2-3; 11 nucleotides line up with TRBD2. The CDR3 consists of 15 residues. Germline-derived CDR1 and CDR2 are MNHNS and SASEGT. V lost 6 bases to trimming and J lost 2 bases; unmatched junction nucleotides: 4. CDR3 sequence (DNA): TGTGCCAGCAGCCAACTAGCGGGGGACACAGATACGCAGTATTTT. Translation gives CASSQLAGDTDTQYF.

This chain's CDR3 is CASSLGGDSTYNEQFF. The CDR3 DNA sequence: TGTGCCAGCAGCTTGGGCGGGGACAGCACCTACAATGAGCAGTTCTTC. The V and J genes are TRBV11-2 and TRBJ2-1, with a tentative D call TRBD1 (7 bases). Trimming left V 3 bases short and J 2 bases short, with 14 bases between. Per germline, CDR1 SGHAT and CDR2 FQNNGV. This CDR3 is 16 amino acids long.

This clonotype showed up just a few times. The rearrangement joins TRBV29-1 to TRBJ2-7; 12 bases match TRBD2. With V trimmed by 5 bases and J by 4 bases, 3 bases remained unmatched. There are 13 residues in the CDR3. Per germline, CDR1 SQVTM and CDR2 ANQGSEA. For the CDR3, the DNA is TGCAGCGTTAGACTAGCGGGGGTATACGAGCAGTACTTC. It specifies CSVRLAGVYEQYF.

The CDR3 loop is CAISESPAGNNYGYTF. Written as DNA, the CDR3 is TGTGCCATCAGTGAGTCTCCGGCAGGAAACAACTATGGCTACACCTTC. This chain links TRBV10-3 with TRBJ1-2; no definite D call. CDR1 is ENHRY, CDR2 SYGVKD, per germline. V was clipped by 0 bases and J by 2 bases, with 13 bases between them. CDR3 length: 16 amino acids.

This clonotype was seen a few times. The junction departs from the called germline gene at one end, perhaps through a read error. This sequence joins TRBV19 and TRBJ1-3, with D uncertain. Germline V gene lookup returns CDR1 LNHDA and CDR2 SQIVND (reference sequence). This CDR3 has 17 amino acids. Here the CDR3 reads CAGSMVGSSSSGNTIYF. The CDR3 nucleotides read TGTGCCGGTAGTATGGTGGGCAGTTCAAGCTCTGGAAACACCATATATTTT. Supplemented by reference TRBV19 and TRBJ1-3, the full variable domain reads DGGITQSPKYLFRKEGQNVTLSCEQNLNHDAMYWYRQDPGQGLRLIYYSQIVNDFQKGDIAEGYSVSREKKESFPLTVTSAQKNPTAFYLCAGSMVGSSSSGNTIYFGEGSWLTVV.

This clonotype was observed at least ten times. The chain has TRBV2 and TRBJ1-2; 12 bases align to TRBD1. Germline lookup yields CDR1 SNHLY and CDR2 FYNNEI. The length of the CDR3 is 17 residues. J was trimmed by 4 bases and V by 3 bases; bases with no gene match: 9. In DNA form, the CDR3 reads TGTGCCAGCAGTGATGGCGGGACAGGGGGCTATACCTATGGCTACACCTTC. It specifies CASSDGGTGGYTYGYTF.

V and J are TRBV7-6 and TRBJ1-1; D is unresolved. CDR1 and CDR2 (germline): SGHVS, FNYEAQ. The CDR3 extends over 16 amino acids. The V end was cut by 3 bases, the J end by 2 bases, with 16 bases between. DNA of the CDR3: TGTGCCAGCAGCTTGCTAGGCCAGTCCCGAAACACTGAAGCTTTCTTT. This codes for CASSLLGQSRNTEAFF.

This clonotype was seen ten or more times. The chain is built from TRBV9 and TRBJ1-1, with D unclear. This CDR3 region has 14 residues. The germline gives CDR1 SGDLS, CDR2 YYNGEE. V was clipped by 0 bases and J by 5 bases, with 11 bases between them. CDR3: CASSVALGSTEAFF. CDR3 nucleotides: TGTGCCAGCAGCGTAGCTTTGGGGAGTACTGAAGCTTTCTTT.

The rearrangement joins TRBV19 to TRBJ1-3, with D possibly TRBD1 on 5 matching bases. CDR3 length equals 15 residues. V was cut by 5 bases and J by 0 bases, with 11 bases left in between. Germline V gene sequence: CDR1 LNHDA, CDR2 SQIVND (reference sequence). CDR3 in amino acids: CASSGDSPSGNTIYF. CDR3 in DNA: TGTGCCAGTAGTGGAGACAGCCCCTCTGGAAACACCATATATTTT.

This clonotype was counted only a few times. The V gene is TRBV20-1, the J gene TRBJ2-3, with 8 positions matching TRBD2. CDR3 size: 13 residues. Per germline, CDR1 DFQATT and CDR2 SNEGSKA (reference sequence). With 3 bases clipped from V and 6 bases from J, the junction kept 5 bases outside the gene matches. CDR3 amino acids: CSASRGLGDTQYF. In DNA form, the CDR3 reads TGCAGTGCTAGCCGGGGACTAGGCGATACGCAGTATTTT.

The chain joins TRBV24-1 to TRBJ2-5; 7 bases are shared with TRBD2. J gave up 5 bases and V 2 bases, and 7 bases lay outside the gene matches. CDR3 length: 15 residues. The germline V gene encodes CDR1 KGHDR and CDR2 SFDVKD. The CDR3 DNA sequence: TGTGCCACCAGTGATTCGACGGGGGGAACGGAGACCCAGTACTTC. It translates to CATSDSTGGTETQYF.

This clonotype came up many times. This chain links TRBV7-9 with TRBJ1-4; D is perhaps TRBD1 (5 bases). Per germline, CDR1 SEHNR and CDR2 FQNEAQ (reference sequence). V lost 3 bases and J 7 bases, leaving 12 bases between the germline ends. The CDR3 runs to 14 residues. CDR3 loop: CASSLGRESEKLFF. CDR3 nucleotide sequence: TGTGCCAGCAGCTTGGGCAGGGAGAGTGAAAAACTGTTTTTT.

Details on this clonotype: This sequence may be a read error, since a much larger clone differs from it by one base. This chain joins TRBV4-2 and TRBJ2-7; D unclear. The CDR3 covers 17 residues. V lost 7 bases to trimming and J lost 7 bases, with 29 bases between them. Germline values: CDR1 LGHNA, CDR2 YNFKEQ. The CDR3 region has the DNA TGTGCCAGCACTACCTCCTATACCCCGAGCTCCTACAATGAGCAGTACTTC. It specifies CASTTSYTPSSYNEQYF.

Details on this clonotype: A much larger clone lies a single base off, so this may be a read error. The rearrangement links TRBV12-3 or TRBV12-4 to TRBJ2-7, with TRBD2 matching over 7 bases. This CDR3 has 15 residues. CDR3 residues: CASSLSASGSHEQYF. The DNA of the CDR3 is TGTGCCAGCAGTTTATCGGCTAGCGGCTCCCACGAGCAGTACTTC.

The V call is TRBV24-1, the J call TRBJ2-3, with D unresolved. V dropped 4 bases and J dropped 0 bases, with 16 bases sitting between them. The CDR3 totals 17 residues. Looked up from germline, CDR1 is KGHDR and CDR2 is SFDVKD. CDR3 amino acids: CATSEATVVPSTDTQYF. The CDR3 coding sequence is TGTGCCACCAGTGAGGCCACAGTGGTACCTAGCACAGATACGCAGTATTTT.

The genes are TRBV2 and TRBJ1-1; D call uncertain. CDR1 and CDR2 (germline): SNHLY, FYNNEI. The CDR3 runs to 9 residues. The V and J ends lost 8 bases and 5 bases respectively, with 3 bases between them. CDR3 loop: CASGTEAFF. In DNA, the CDR3 is TGTGCCAGCGGTACTGAAGCTTTCTTT. Based on the CDR3 plus reference TRBV2 and TRBJ1-1, the full variable domain is EPEVTQTPSHQVTQMGQEVILRCVPISNHLYFYWYRQILGQKVEFLVSFYNNEISEKSEIFDDQFSVERPDGSNFTLKIRSTKLEDSAMYFCASGTEAFFGQGTRLTVV.

This clonotype came up many times. The chain has TRBV2 and TRBJ1-2; 7 bases are shared with TRBD1. This CDR3 is built from 16 residues. Germline lookup yields CDR1 SNHLY and CDR2 FYNNEI. The junction had 7 bases not matched to a gene; V was cut back by 0 bases and J by 3 bases. The CDR3 DNA sequence: TGTGCCAGCAGTGAAGCGCTTAGGCAGGGGGACTATGGCTACACCTTC. This encodes CASSEALRQGDYGYTF.

This clonotype is termed medium-sized. The chain employs TRBV29-1 and TRBJ2-7; 9 bases map to TRBD1. Germline CDR1 is SQVTM and CDR2 is ANQGSEA. The CDR3 spans 12 residues. Trimming took 7 bases from V and 9 from J; bases not matched to a gene: 10. The CDR3 protein is CSAYPGTGRQYF. The CDR3 bases are TGCAGCGCCTATCCCGGGACAGGGAGGCAGTACTTC.

The chain recombines TRBV20-1 with TRBJ1-2; D perhaps matches TRBD1 (6 bases). Germline CDR1 is DFQATT and CDR2 is SNEGSKA (reference sequence). V shed 5 bases and J shed 6 bases, with 19 bases lying between them. There are 14 residues in the CDR3. CDR3 bases: TGCAGTGCTCCAGCCCGGGGGGCCCCAGATGGCTACACCTTC. Protein sequence: CSAPARGAPDGYTF.

The J gene is TRBJ2-1, the V gene TRBV7-9, with 11 bases aligning to TRBD2. After removal of 5 bases from V and 0 bases from J, the junction contained 18 bases not matched to a gene. Germline assignment: CDR1 SEHNR and CDR2 FQNEAQ (reference sequence). The CDR3 extends over 21 amino acids. The CDR3: CASSRLRSSGGTISSYNEQFF. The CDR3 coding sequence is TGTGCCAGCAGCAGACTCAGGTCTAGCGGGGGGACGATTAGCTCCTACAATGAGCAGTTCTTC. Combining the CDR3 with reference TRBV7-9 and TRBJ2-1 gives the whole variable domain DTGVSQNPRHKITKRGQNVTFRCDPISEHNRLYWYRQTLGQGPEFLTYFQNEAQLEKSRLLSDRFSAERPKGSFSTLEIQRTEQGDSAMYLCASSRLRSSGGTISSYNEQFFGPGTRLTVL.

The chain links TRBV7-3 to TRBJ2-5; 9 bases agree with TRBD1. Germline V CDR1 and CDR2: SGHTA, FQGTGA. The CDR3 loop spans 15 amino acids. Germline trimming cut 4 bases from V and 6 bases from J; bases unmatched to any gene: 9. The CDR3 protein is CASSSGQGVGKTQYF. The CDR3 region has the DNA TGTGCCAGCAGCTCGGGACAGGGAGTTGGAAAGACCCAGTACTTC.

This chain uses TRBV18 with TRBJ2-2; D assignment may be TRBD1 or TRBD2 (5 bases each). Germline V lookup: CDR1 KGHSH, CDR2 LQKENI. The CDR3 is 15 amino acids. V lost 5 bases to trimming and J lost 4 bases, with 14 bases between them. CDR3 DNA: TGTGCCAGCTCAGAAACGGGGACGGGCACCGGGGAGCTGTTTTTT. Translating gives CASSETGTGTGELFF.

Only one count was recorded for this clonotype. The V and J genes are TRBV7-9 and TRBJ2-5, with 11 bases lining up with TRBD2. Germline loops: CDR1 SEHNR, CDR2 FQNEAQ (reference sequence). The CDR3 has 14 amino acids. Trimming cost V 6 bases and J 4 bases; bases outside gene matches: 4. The CDR3 here is CASSPTSGGETQYF. The CDR3 DNA reads TGTGCCAGCAGTCCTACTAGCGGGGGAGAGACCCAGTACTTC. Based on the CDR3 plus reference TRBV7-9 and TRBJ2-5, the full variable domain is DTGVSQNPRHKITKRGQNVTFRCDPISEHNRLYWYRQTLGQGPEFLTYFQNEAQLEKSRLLSDRFSAERPKGSFSTLEIQRTEQGDSAMYLCASSPTSGGETQYFGPGTRLLVL.

This clonotype appeared a few times. A single base separates this from a much larger clone, so it may be a read error. Here the CDR3 reads CASSFGTDTYNEQFF. CDR3 DNA: TGTGCCAGCAGTTTCGGTACCGACACCTACAATGAGCAGTTCTTC. V and J are TRBV2 and TRBJ2-1, with D unresolved. This CDR3 comprises 15 residues. Per the germline V gene, CDR1 is SNHLY and CDR2 is FYNNEI. Trimming cost V 5 bases and J 2 bases, with 13 bases left between them.

Many counts were recorded for this clonotype. The genes are TRBV20-1 and TRBJ2-1; D is unclear. The CDR3 has 12 amino acids. V gave up 2 bases and J gave up 10 bases, with 12 bases separating them. Germline V CDR1 and CDR2: DFQATT, SNEGSKA (reference sequence). The CDR3 DNA sequence: TGCAGTGCTAGACGACAAGAAGAGGAGCAGTTCTTC. Its translation: CSARRQEEEQFF.

The rearrangement joins TRBV2 to TRBJ2-6, with D uncertain. The length of the CDR3 is 12 residues. Germline values: CDR1 SNHLY, CDR2 FYNNEI. The V end lost 8 bases, the J end lost 1 base, and 3 bases lay between the germline ends. The CDR3 spells CASRSGANVLTF. The CDR3 bases are TGTGCCAGCCGTTCTGGGGCCAACGTCCTGACTTTC.

This clonotype has at least ten counts. The J gene is TRBJ2-7, the V gene TRBV11-2; 7 nucleotides align to TRBD1. This CDR3 spans 14 amino acids. V lost 4 bases and J lost 2; bases outside the gene matches: 5. Germline values: CDR1 SGHAT, CDR2 FQNNGV. This CDR3 is CASSWGQPPYEQYF. CDR3 sequence (DNA): TGTGCCAGCAGCTGGGGACAGCCACCCTACGAGCAGTACTTC. The full variable domain, rest sourced from reference TRBV11-2 and TRBJ2-7, is EAGVAQSPRYKIIEKRQSVAFWCNPISGHATLYWYQQILGQGPKLLIQFQNNGVVDDSQLPKDRFSAERLKGVDSTLKIQPAKLEDSAVYLCASSWGQPPYEQYFGPGTRLTVT.

Notes on this clonotype: A read error may account for a junction end that differs from germline. The genes are TRBV19 and TRBJ2-7; 7 bases are shared with TRBD2. Germline CDR1 reads LNHDA; CDR2 reads SQIVND (reference sequence). This CDR3 contains 13 residues. The CDR3 loop reads CASRTSGAYGQYF. DNA for the CDR3: TGTGCCAGTAGAACAAGCGGGGCCTACGGGCAGTACTTC.

This clonotype was seen once. The rearrangement links TRBV9 to TRBJ1-4; TRBD1 aligns across 7 bases. The CDR3 spans 17 residues. V dropped 0 bases and J dropped 0; count of bases not matched to a gene: 5. Germline V gene lookup returns CDR1 SGDLS and CDR2 YYNGEE. The CDR3, as DNA: TGTGCCAGCAGCGTAGATCGCGGGACAGCAACTAATGAAAAACTGTTTTTT. This translates into CASSVDRGTATNEKLFF.

CDR3 sequence (DNA): TGTGCCAGCGGAGAGAGGAATAGCAATCAGCCCCAGCATTTT. This gives the protein CASGERNSNQPQHF. The chain combines TRBV9 with TRBJ1-5; no clear D. Per germline, CDR1 SGDLS and CDR2 YYNGEE. V was pared by 7 bases and J by 0 bases, with 11 bases between. The CDR3 runs 14 residues. Looking up the rest from reference TRBV9 and TRBJ1-5 gives the full variable domain: DSGVTQTPKHLITATGQRVTLRCSPRSGDLSVYWYQQSLDQGLQFLIQYYNGEERAKGNILERFSAQQFPDLHSELNLSSLELGDSALYFCASGERNSNQPQHFGDGTRLSIL.